Here is one TCR beta chain with its context. This clonotype was seen at least ten times. The antigen it binds to is not known. No base quality values were provided; no much bigger clone lies one nucleotide off. The data belong to a study of post-analysis software for immune sequencing data (dated by TCRdb to 2015 to 2017). At the level of the whole study: The recorded disease courses included relapsing-remitting, secondary progressive and progressive-relapsing multiple sclerosis, and some patients had no subtype annotation. A subset of samples was prepared in parallel using single-end sample barcoding, then pooled and co-amplified after Illumina adapter ligation. The patient repertoires were set against roughly eleven previously published healthy control repertoires from donors whose ages ranged from roughly 6 to 27 years.

To demonstrate the VDJtools post-analysis software, TCR beta repertoires were profiled from the peripheral blood of more than ten young patients with multiple sclerosis. The multiple sclerosis patients were children and adolescents between roughly 6 and 17 years of age. Library generation was performed with PCR. These reads were obtained on an Illumina HiSeq 2500. To reduce PCR and sequencing biases, unique molecular identifiers were built into the TCR beta cDNA libraries. Per 1 to 10 million input T cells, roughly 0.5 million cDNA molecules were obtained, such that each molecule approximated one T cell. The patient libraries were prepared and sequenced using the same protocol as the earlier healthy control dataset. Samples belonging to the same batch were prepared together, multiplexed and sequenced on a shared HiSeq lane. The authors' analysis ran thus. Raw barcoded reads were processed with MIGEC, discarding single-read molecular identifier groups before consensus assembly and CDR3 extraction. Clonotype tables were post-analysed with VDJtools, normalizing diversity by down-sampling all datasets to the smallest sample size. To correct batch-related cross-sample contamination, repertoire overlap clustering matched CDR3 amino acid sequences but not nucleotide sequences. The raw public reads went through TCRdb reprocessing: fastp at Q25, MiXCR clone calling, in-frame beta chains kept. Each entry is one CDR3 protein sequence, shown with its most common DNA and genes. TCRdb, not the original authors, processed these V and J calls. The sample contains around 250,000 distinct CDR3 sequences, about 38% of them found a single time. The top ten constitute around 4.7% of the sample.

What the research found in general, with its limitations: The multiple sclerosis patient group was slightly younger than the control group. Multiple sclerosis patients had significantly lower normalized Chao1 diversity than controls, a result that suggests substantial peripheral T-cell clonal expansion. Direct clustering with F measure revealed strong co-clustering of samples prepared in the same batch, which led to a batch-effect correction. Significantly higher frequencies in patients than in controls were found for roughly 5 TRBV segments, including TRBV5-6, TRBV5-1 and TRBV20-1.

In the germline V gene (reference sequence), CDR1 corresponds to LNHNV and CDR2 to YYDKDF. The CDR3 sequence holds 14 residues, the cysteine and phenylalanine included. Only the CDR3 DNA stays, 42 bases, in frame from base 1. V loses 3 bases of germline sequence and J loses 6 bases, and the interval between the two ends is 13 bases. Sequenced material: blood. This receptor was identified in a girl aged 10 to 17 with multiple sclerosis. The chain was built from TRBV15 and TRBJ2-3; too little of a D gene remains to name it. The CDR3 amino acid sequence is: CATSRGRTADTQYF. The DNA sequence follows: TGTGCCACCAGCAGGGGTAGGACGGCCGATACGCAGTATTTT.